Sequencing of this TCR beta chain was carried out in a study of Ad26.COV2.S vaccination and SARS-CoV-2 variants. Findings of the study overall: Measurement of non-spike TCR breadth gave similar results in vaccine and placebo recipients.

Regarding treatment: approximately 18 received Ad26.COV2.S at low or high dose, single or two shots; about 5 received placebo; per-sample allocation not given. Day 63 after the first injection of vaccine or placebo was the sampling time. Only in-frame clones appear in the TCRdb table, and some are missing; sequencing was by immunoSEQ multiplex PCR. The data show about 420,000 clones, 88% seen once. Concerning this clone itself: Its antigen is unknown.

The CDR3 runs 17 residues. In germline, CDR1 is MGHRA, CDR2 YSYEKL. V dropped 4 bases and J dropped 0; count of bases not matched to a gene: 3. The source was peripheral blood, collected in a trial of Ad26.COV2.S vaccine versus placebo. This sequence joins TRBV4-1 and TRBJ1-6; TRBD1 matches at 10 bases. This sequence originates from a person aged 18 to 65 who received the Ad26.COV2.S COVID-19 vaccine or a placebo. In DNA, the CDR3 is TGCGCCAGCAGCCTGACAGGGGGCAGCTCCTATAATTCACCCCTCCACTTT. Translated, it gives CASSLTGGSSYNSPLHF.